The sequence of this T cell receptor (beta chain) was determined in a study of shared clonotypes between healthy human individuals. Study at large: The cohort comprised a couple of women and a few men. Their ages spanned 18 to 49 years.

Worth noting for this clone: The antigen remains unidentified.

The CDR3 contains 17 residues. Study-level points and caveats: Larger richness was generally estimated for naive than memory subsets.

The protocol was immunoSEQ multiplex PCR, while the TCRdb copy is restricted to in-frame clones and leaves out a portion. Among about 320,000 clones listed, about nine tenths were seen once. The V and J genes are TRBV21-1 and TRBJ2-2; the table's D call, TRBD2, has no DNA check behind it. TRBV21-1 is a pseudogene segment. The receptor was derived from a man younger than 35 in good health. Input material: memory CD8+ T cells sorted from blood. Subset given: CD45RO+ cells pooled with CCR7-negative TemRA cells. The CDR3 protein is CASSTRTSDRNTGELFF. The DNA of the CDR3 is TGTGCCAGCAGCACCCGAACTAGCGACAGGAACACCGGGGAGCTGTTTTTT.